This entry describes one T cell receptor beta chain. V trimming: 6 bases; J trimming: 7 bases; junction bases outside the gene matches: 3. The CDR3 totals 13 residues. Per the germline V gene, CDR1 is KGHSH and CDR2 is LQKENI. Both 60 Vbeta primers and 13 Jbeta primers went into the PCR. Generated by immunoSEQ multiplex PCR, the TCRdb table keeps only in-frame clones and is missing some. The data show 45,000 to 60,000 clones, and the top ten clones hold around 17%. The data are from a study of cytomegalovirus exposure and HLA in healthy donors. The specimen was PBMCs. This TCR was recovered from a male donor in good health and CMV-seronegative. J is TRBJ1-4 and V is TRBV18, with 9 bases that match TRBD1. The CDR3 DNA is TGTGCCAGCTCGGGACAGGGCGGTGAAAAACTGTTTTTT. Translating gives CASSGQGGEKLFF.